This entry is about one TCR beta chain. This sample stems from a study of blood T cell repertoires in COVID-19. Turning to the study itself: COVID-19 samples, acute and convalescent, were from the United States, Italy and Spain.

Germline loops: CDR1 SGHDT, CDR2 YYEEEE. Trimming removed 4 bases from V and 2 bases from J, with 13 bases in between. This CDR3 is built from 14 residues. TCRdb keeps only in-frame clones here, not all; method: immunoSEQ multiplex PCR. The sample consists of 75,000 to 100,000 clones, roughly four fifths of them appearing once. This clonotype was obtained from a human donor in a cohort sampled during active COVID-19. Material: peripheral blood. The chain carries TRBV5-6 and TRBJ2-7; tentative D call: TRBD1 (5 bases). This CDR3 reads CASSPDIAPYEQYF. The CDR3 coding sequence is TGTGCCAGCAGCCCGGACATCGCCCCCTACGAGCAGTACTTC.